This note documents a single T cell receptor (beta chain) sequence. There is no known antigen for this receptor. No per-base quality is available; no much larger clone lies one base away. Library preparation used the immunoSEQ multiplex PCR assay. For the multiplex PCR, a mixture combining 60 forward primers for TCR Vbeta segments and 13 reverse primers for TCR Jbeta segments was used. A multiplex PCR assay on genomic DNA amplified the CDR3 region of rearranged TCR beta genes. Amplified TCR beta libraries were sequenced as 87-base-pair reads on the Illumina HiSeq System. For the original study's pipeline: Across the 700 or so repertoires, a later analysis counted about 81 million unique TCR beta chains, around 11 million of which were shared by at least two donors. A nearest-neighbor algorithm error-corrected the raw reads and collapsed the reads into unique sequences, merging closely related sequences to remove PCR and sequencing errors. To assign V, D and J gene segments, CDR3 sequences were aligned to IMGT reference sequences. Each retained sequence needed at least a six-nucleotide match to both a V gene segment and a J gene segment. A rearrangement counted as productive if the CDR3 had no stop codons and remained in frame with V and J, and every other rearrangement counted as non-productive. CDR3 was defined according to IMGT convention as the region running from the second conserved V-encoded cysteine to the conserved J-encoded phenylalanine. Sequences without an unambiguous match to a single V gene segment were excluded from the earlier analysis of about 630 of the donors. In an earlier analysis of approximately 590 of the donors, a V segment was called functional when productive rearrangements were above 56.7%, and segregating when the standard deviation between donors exceeded 5%. A statistical classification framework was developed to diagnose cytomegalovirus status using the catalog of TCR beta chain sequences. In a later analysis, V and J genes were assigned by comparing TCR nucleotide sequences against IMGT/GENE-DB human TR gene sequences. A later analysis assigned CDR3 sequences and most-parsimonious VDJ recombination scenarios with the TCRdist pipeline. A later analysis defined each TCR beta chain by its CDR3 amino acid sequence plus V-gene family, and excluded reads lacking a unique V-gene family. A later analysis removed 500 to 650 highly shared, low-generation-probability nucleotide sequences to deal with suspected cross-contamination and a sequencing artifact. In a later analysis, a clonal expansion index for each public chain was calculated from normalized within-repertoire ranks of inferred template counts. A later analysis computed generation probabilities with a VDJ recombination model fitted to out-of-frame rearrangements, and checked the results against IGoR. Hypergeometric tests were used in a later analysis to score TCR-TCR, TCR-HLA and TCR-CMV co-occurrence, with a repertoire-size bias correction applied to the TCR pairs. False discovery rates were estimated in a later analysis by permuting HLA or CMV assignments 20 times. In a later analysis, co-occurring TCRs were grouped with DBSCAN, and TCRdist sequence similarity was added when clustering was performed within HLA-allele-positive subsets. Repertoires with fewer than 30,000 or more than 120,000 public chains, plus five repertoires with anomalous nucleotide sharing, were excluded from co-occurrence clustering. TCRdb's version of the immuneACCESS table is confined to in-frame rearrangements and falls short of the full clone set. An unresolved V gene accounts for under half of the shortfall where checked; the remainder is of unknown origin. The DNA was the basis for D and trimming; V, J and clone size are from that table. This sample lists under 200,000 clones; roughly 85% were detected once. The ten largest account for 8.5% of the sample.

The cohort was made up of hundreds of healthy bone marrow donors. At the time of sampling, every cohort member was nominally healthy, though immune exposures that went unrecorded were likely present. The donor was CMV seropositive and belonged to the group of more than 250 seropositive cohort members. Every donor gave a peripheral blood sample, and the peripheral blood mononuclear cells from that sample were used for TCR beta sequencing. The Qiagen DNeasy Blood Extraction Kit was used to extract genomic DNA from the blood cell samples. These data originate in a study of cytomegalovirus exposure and HLA in healthy donors (dated 2017 in TCRdb). Background for the entire study: According to an earlier analysis of several hundred of the donors, some 180 million T cells yielded over 90 million unique TCR beta sequences and approximately 280 Gb of sequence data. Around 330 gigabases of sequencing data and approximately 91 million unique TCR sequences made up an early release that covered 640 HLA-typed donors. Of the 350 to 450 genotyped donors, over 65% fell in the genetic ancestry cluster associated with self-reported Caucasian donors. The study aimed to test whether signatures of past pathogen exposure could be identified by cataloging public T cell receptors. The study profiled the T cell repertoires of 550 to 700 subjects by immunosequencing and related them to cytomegalovirus serostatus. Along with the roughly 670-subject first cohort, a separate validation cohort of around 120 different subjects was used. The study combined high-throughput TCR immunosequencing, statistical association of individual TCRs with disease status, and machine learning to predict cytomegalovirus infection status. In a later analysis, previously published TCR beta repertoires from roughly 710 donors were re-analyzed and high-resolution HLA genotyping was added so that TCR occurrence patterns could be studied. The later analysis used no new phenotypic data to find candidate immune exposures, relying instead on TCR beta sequences and their occurrence across donors. An earlier analysis of more than 450 of the donors used high-throughput TCR beta sequencing to judge whether each TCR beta V gene segment behaved as functional or pseudogenic. Donor age, sex, ethnicity and CMV serostatus were compiled together with the repertoire data. A later genetic analysis took genome-wide SNP genotypes for about three fifths of the 666 donors and used that subset as a discovery cohort. Every discovery cohort repertoire had been produced on one sequencing platform. Both class I and class II loci were covered by HLA typing, at four-digit resolution. Typing coverage differed by locus: A, B, C, DRB1 and DQB1 were typed in roughly 620-630 donors, DQA1 in 522, DPA1 in 606, and DPB1 in 472. A handful of DR-DQ haplotypes were handled as single units for association and clustering because linkage in the cohort was strong. Among 350 to 400 genotyped donors of the cohort, an average of about 240,000 unique TCR beta nucleotide sequences were sequenced per donor, roughly 18% of them non-productive. General conclusions and limits of the study: A further reported finding was that TCR beta sequences accurately predicted the HLA-A and HLA-B alleles for most subjects in the first cohort. According to a later analysis, TCR association rates differed among HLA loci, with DRB1 alleles showing the most associated TCRs and HLA-C alleles showing the fewest. Because some donors lacked HLA typing at each locus, the association tests relied only on the typed subset. An association between a missense DCLRE1C variant and V-gene and J-gene trimming of TCR beta chains was found in a later genetic analysis and replicated in an independent cohort. In both the original and validation cohorts, the classifier was reported to diagnose cytomegalovirus status with high specificity and sensitivity. The cohort was sequenced for TCR beta chains only, and without alpha or paired-chain data the features that could be detected were limited. When HLA alleles, especially DR and DQ, strongly co-occurred, attributing TCR associations to individual alleles was difficult. Over 15 rarely observed V segments, including chromosome 9 orphons, were excluded from the earlier analysis of approximately 500 of the donors because counts were too low. A later genetic analysis reported fewer N-insertions in productive TCRs among donors in an Asian-associated ancestry cluster than the roughly 620-donor mean. Several of the top co-occurrence clusters appeared to be linked to parvovirus B19, influenza, CMV and Epstein-Barr virus, according to a later analysis. The only immune exposure information available for the cohort was CMV serostatus. Correlated functional status among segregating V segments might reflect linkage disequilibrium, but an unknown experimental factor could not be ruled out. A group of highly shared sequence variants was considered likely to be a technical artifact of the sequencing pipeline. The 87-base-pair reads could not distinguish some IMGT-functional V segments, including TRBV6-2 and TRBV6-3, so those segments were excluded. The authors suggested that the approach could potentially be extended to other disease states and immunological phenotypes. Broadly in line with IMGT annotations, most TCR beta V segments showed up in productive rearrangements about 90% or about 30% of the time in an earlier analysis of several hundred of the donors. Most TCR sequences were seen in very few donors, while some public TCRs were found in many individuals. Specific HLA alleles were associated with roughly 16,000 TCR beta sequences at a false discovery rate of 0.05 in a later analysis. Most CMV-associated TCR beta chains appeared to be HLA-restricted in a later analysis, and the HLA associations seemed to be driven largely by CMV exposure. The presence/absence analyses assumed that sequencing depth was roughly uniform across donors, and that assumption may not be true. In vitro tests confirmed that a few of the cytomegalovirus-associated TCR beta chains recognize cytomegalovirus antigens. Compared with equally common non-associated chains, HLA-associated TCR beta chains in a later analysis were more clonally expanded and had lower generation probabilities. In the study, some 180 TCR beta chains were listed as associated with cytomegalovirus.

For CDR1 and CDR2, the germline V gene lists SGDLS and YYNGEE. V is shortened by 4 bases, J by 2 bases, and the region joining them spans 12 bases. From cysteine to phenylalanine, the CDR3 is 14 amino acids long. Just the 42-base CDR3 DNA is kept, in frame starting at base 1. Sequenced input: PBMCs. The rearranged segments are TRBV9 and TRBJ1-1; the D gene cannot be named for sure. This receptor was identified in a male donor in good health and CMV-seropositive. DNA sequence: TGTGCCAGCAGCCCGTCGCGAAGTAACACTGAAGCTTTCTTT. It is translated as CASSPSRSNTEAFF. The full variable domain, completed from the reference TRBV9 and TRBJ1-1 proteins outside the CDR3, reads DSGVTQTPKHLITATGQRVTLRCSPRSGDLSVYWYQQSLDQGLQFLIQYYNGEERAKGNILERFSAQQFPDLHSELNLSSLELGDSALYFCASSPSRSNTEAFFGQGTRLTVV.